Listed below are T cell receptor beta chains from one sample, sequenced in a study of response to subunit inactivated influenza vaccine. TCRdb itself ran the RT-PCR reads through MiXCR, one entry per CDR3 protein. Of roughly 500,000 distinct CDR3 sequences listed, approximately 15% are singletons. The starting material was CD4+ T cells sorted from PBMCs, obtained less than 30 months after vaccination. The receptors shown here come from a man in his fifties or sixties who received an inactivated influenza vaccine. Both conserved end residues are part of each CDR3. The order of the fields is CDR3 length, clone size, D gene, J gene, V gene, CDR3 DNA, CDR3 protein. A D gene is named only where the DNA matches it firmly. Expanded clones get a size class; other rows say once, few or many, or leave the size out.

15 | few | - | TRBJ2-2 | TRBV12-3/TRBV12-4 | TGTGCCAGCAGGGAAAGACCGGCGGATATGGGGGAGCTGTTTTTT | CASRERPADMGELFF
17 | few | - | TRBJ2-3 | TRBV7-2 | TGTGCCAGCAGCTTAGCGTGGGGGGGGCTGGGCACAGATACGCAGTATTTT | CASSLAWGGLGTDTQYF
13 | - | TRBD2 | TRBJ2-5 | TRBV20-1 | TGCAGTGTCTCGGGAGGGTTGGGGGAGACCCAGTACTTC | CSVSGGLGETQYF
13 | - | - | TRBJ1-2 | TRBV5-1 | TGCGCCAGCAGCTTGACTGAGGGGTATGGCTACACCTTC | CASSLTEGYGYTF
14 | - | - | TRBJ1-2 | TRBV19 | TGTGCCAGTAGTATCACGGTCCGTTACTATGGCTACACCTTC | CASSITVRYYGYTF
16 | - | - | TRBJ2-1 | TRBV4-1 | TGCGCCAGCAGCCAAGCGGTCGTCCTCTCCTACAATGAGCAGTTCTTC | CASSQAVVLSYNEQFF
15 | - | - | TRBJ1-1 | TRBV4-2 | TGTGCCAGCAGCCAAGACCAAGGGGGGAACACTGAAGCTTTCTTT | CASSQDQGGNTEAFF
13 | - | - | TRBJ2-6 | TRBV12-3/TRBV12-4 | TGTGCCAGCACCAGCCCTGGGGCCAACGTCCTGACTTTC | CASTSPGANVLTF
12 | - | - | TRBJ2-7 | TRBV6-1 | TGTGCCAGCAGTGGCGGTACCTACGAGCAGTACTTC | CASSGGTYEQYF
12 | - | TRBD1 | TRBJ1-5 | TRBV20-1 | TGCAGTGCTCAGGGGGCTTGGGAGCCCCAGCATTTT | CSAQGAWEPQHF
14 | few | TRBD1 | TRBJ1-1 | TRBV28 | TGTGCCAGCAGGCCGGGACAGGCGAACACTGAAGCTTTCTTT | CASRPGQANTEAFF
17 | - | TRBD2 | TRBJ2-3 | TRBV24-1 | TGTGCCACCAGTGACCCCCGACTAGCGGGAGGGCCAGATACGCAGTATTTT | CATSDPRLAGGPDTQYF
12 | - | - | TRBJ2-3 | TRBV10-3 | TGTGCCATTAGTGAACAGCCCCCCAAGCAGTATTTT | CAISEQPPKQYF
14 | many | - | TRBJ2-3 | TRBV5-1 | TGCGCCAGCAGGCCGGGGTTCGGCACAGATACGCAGTATTTT | CASRPGFGTDTQYF
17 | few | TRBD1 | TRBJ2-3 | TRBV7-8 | TGTGCCAGCAGCTTCTTAGGGGGACAGGGGGCTTCAGATACGCAGTATTTT | CASSFLGGQGASDTQYF
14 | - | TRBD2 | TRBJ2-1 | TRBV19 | TGTGCCAGTAGTATAGGGACTAGCGACAATGAGCAGTTCTTC | CASSIGTSDNEQFF
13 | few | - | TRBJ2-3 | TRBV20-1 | TGCAGTGCTAGAGATGAGAGTGCAGATACGCAGTATTTT | CSARDESADTQYF
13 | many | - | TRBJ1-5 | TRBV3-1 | TGTGCCAGCAGCCAAGTGGGCAATCAGCCCCAGCATTTT | CASSQVGNQPQHF
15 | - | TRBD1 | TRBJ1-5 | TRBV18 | TGTGCCAGCTCACCCCAGGGGGCAGGCAATCAGCCCCAGCATTTT | CASSPQGAGNQPQHF
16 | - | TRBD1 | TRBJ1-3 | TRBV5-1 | TGCGCCAGCAGCGCGGGCCCGGGACAGAGATTAAACACCATATATTTT | CASSAGPGQRLNTIYF
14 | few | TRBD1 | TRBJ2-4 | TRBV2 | TGTGCCAGCCGGGACAGGGGGCACGAAAACATTCAGTACTTC | CASRDRGHENIQYF
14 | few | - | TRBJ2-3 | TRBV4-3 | TGCGCCAGCAGCCAAGTGGGCATCACAGATACGCAGTATTTT | CASSQVGITDTQYF
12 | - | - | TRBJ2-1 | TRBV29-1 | TGCAGCGTTGAAGAGACATCCAATGAGCAGTTCTTC | CSVEETSNEQFF
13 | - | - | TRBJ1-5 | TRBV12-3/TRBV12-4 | TGTGCCAGCAGACTCGGACAGTCGGCGCCCCAGCATTTT | CASRLGQSAPQHF
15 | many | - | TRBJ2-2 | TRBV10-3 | TGTGCCGCCAATTCCGACAGGACGAACACCGGGGAGCTGTTTTTT | CAANSDRTNTGELFF
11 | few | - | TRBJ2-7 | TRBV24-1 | TGTGCCACCGCCAACGGTGAAGAGCAGTACTTC | CATANGEEQYF
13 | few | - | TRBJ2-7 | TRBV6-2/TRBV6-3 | TGTGCCAGCAGTTTCGGGACATCCTACGAGCAGTACTTC | CASSFGTSYEQYF
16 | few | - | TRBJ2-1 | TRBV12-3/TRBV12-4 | TGTGCCAGCAGTCCAACTCGGAGGTTTCGGGTTAATGAGCAGTTCTTC | CASSPTRRFRVNEQFF
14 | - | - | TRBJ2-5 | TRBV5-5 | TGTGCCAGCGCCTGGCGTGGCAATCAAGAGACCCAGTACTTC | CASAWRGNQETQYF
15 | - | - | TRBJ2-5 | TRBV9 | TGTGCCAGCAGCGTCAGCGGCCACAGGCGAGAGACCCAGTACTTC | CASSVSGHRRETQYF
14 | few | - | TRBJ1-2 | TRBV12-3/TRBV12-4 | TGTGCCAGCAGTCCGGGGACTCCTCCTTATGGCTACACCTTC | CASSPGTPPYGYTF
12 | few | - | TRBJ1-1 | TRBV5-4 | TGTGCCAGCAGCTTGGAACAGGGTGAAGCTTTCTTT | CASSLEQGEAFF
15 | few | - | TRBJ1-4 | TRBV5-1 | TGCGCCAGCAGCGAAGACGGCGGTTCGGAGGAAAAACTGTTTTTT | CASSEDGGSEEKLFF
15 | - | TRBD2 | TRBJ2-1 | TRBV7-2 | TGTGCCAGCAGCTTAGGAGCGGTAGCGGGATTTGAGCAGTTCTTC | CASSLGAVAGFEQFF
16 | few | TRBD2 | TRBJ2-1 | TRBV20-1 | TGCAGTGCCGAGATTACTAGCGGGAGGGACTACAATGAGCAGTTCTTC | CSAEITSGRDYNEQFF
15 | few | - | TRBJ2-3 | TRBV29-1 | TGCAGCGTTGACCCGGGACTGACACGCACAGATACGCAGTATTTT | CSVDPGLTRTDTQYF
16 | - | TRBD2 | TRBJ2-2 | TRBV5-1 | TGCGCCAGCAGCTTGTCCGGGACTAGCGGCTCCGGGGAGCTGTTTTTT | CASSLSGTSGSGELFF
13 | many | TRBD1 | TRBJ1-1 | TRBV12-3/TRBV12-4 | TGTGCCAGCAGTCCGACTACAGGGGGTGAAGCTTTCTTT | CASSPTTGGEAFF
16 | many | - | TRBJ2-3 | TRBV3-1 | TGTGCCAGCAGCCGAATCAGGACAGCTAGCACAGATACGCAGTATTTT | CASSRIRTASTDTQYF
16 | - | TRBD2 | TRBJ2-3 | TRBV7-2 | TGTGCCAGCAGCTTAGCGAGGACTAGCGGCACAGATACGCAGTATTTT | CASSLARTSGTDTQYF
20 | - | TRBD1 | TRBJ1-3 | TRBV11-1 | TGTGCCAGCAGCTTAGCACTTTCTTGGGACAGGGCCACCTCTGGAAACACCATATATTTT | CASSLALSWDRATSGNTIYF
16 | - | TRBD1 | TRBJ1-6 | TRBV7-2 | TGTGCCAGCAGCTTACATGGGACAGGGGGAATTTCACCCCTCCACTTT | CASSLHGTGGISPLHF
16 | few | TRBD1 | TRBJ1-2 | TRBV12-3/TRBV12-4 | TGTGCCAGCAGTTTCGGAGGGACAGCGGCTAACTATGGCTACACCTTC | CASSFGGTAANYGYTF
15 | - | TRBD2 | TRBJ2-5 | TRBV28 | TGTGCCAGCAGTCCCTTGGGACTAGCTCCAGAGACCCAGTACTTC | CASSPLGLAPETQYF
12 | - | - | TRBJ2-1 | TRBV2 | TGTGCCAGCAGTGTCATGAACAATGAGCAGTTCTTC | CASSVMNNEQFF
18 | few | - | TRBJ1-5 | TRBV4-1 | TGCGCCAGCAGCCAGATACCCTCGACAGGTTATAGCAATCAGCCCCAGCATTTT | CASSQIPSTGYSNQPQHF
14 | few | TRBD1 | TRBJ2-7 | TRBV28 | TGTGCCAGCAGGACCGGGACAGGGGTCGACGAGCAGTACTTC | CASRTGTGVDEQYF
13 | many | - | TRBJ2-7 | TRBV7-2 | TGTGCCAGCACAACCCGGGGGCTCTACGAGCAGTACTTC | CASTTRGLYEQYF
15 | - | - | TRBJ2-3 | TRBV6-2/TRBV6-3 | TGTGCCAGCAGTTCAGCTTACTATCCTACAGATACGCAGTATTTT | CASSSAYYPTDTQYF